This T cell receptor beta chain originates from a study of shared clonotypes between healthy human individuals (dated by TCRdb to the early 2020s). With regard to the full study: Three men and two women, aged 18 to 49 years, made up the cohort. Per donor, leukapheresis produced somewhere between about 0.94 and 10 billion PBMCs. Libraries were prepared and TCR repertoires were sequenced by different laboratories using diverse techniques, in order to increase sequencing depth and limit assay-specific biases. For each donor, CD4 naive and CD4 memory were each given three plates, CD8 naive was given two plates, and CD8 memory was given one plate. Blood TCR repertoires of a handful of healthy adults were deeply sequenced to estimate repertoire size and the extent of clonotype sharing between individuals.

Using the deep immunoSEQ assay, TCR CDR3 regions were amplified from genomic DNA by multiplex PCR. Extracted genomic DNA from each cell subset was spread evenly across all wells of several immunoSEQ 96-well plates, with each plate serving as a replicate. Each replicate PCR for sorted subsets received approximately 200 ng genomic DNA, equal to tens of thousands of T cell genomes. The purified libraries were quantified using a Qubit 3.0 fluorometer, sized with a Bioanalyzer 2100, and then quantified again using the KAPA Library Quantification kit. Each immunoSEQ 96-well plate was sequenced on its own single-read 150-cycle Illumina NextSeq 550 flow cell. In the source study's methods: Because the immunoSEQ output held only junctional sequences and lacked quality scores, the filtering could not match the filtering applied to full-length reads. To assign V/J genes and CDR3, sequences were annotated using PyIR, a Python wrapper for IgBLAST v1.9, with IMGT germline references. Reads were removed for weak V/J assignments (E-value above 1e-6), missing CDR3, stop codons, out-of-frame junctions, or ambiguous translated residues. A V3J clonotype was defined by an identical inferred V gene, J gene, and CDR3 amino acid sequence. The percentage overlap between two repertoires was calculated by dividing the number of shared unique clonotypes by the size of the smaller repertoire. Richness of each repertoire was evaluated using RTK rarefaction, the Chao1 estimator, and Recon v2.1 estimates of unobserved clonotypes. Generation probabilities were computed with OLGA for all TCRbeta clonotypes obtained by the gDNA method from a few donors. TCRdb mirrors the immuneACCESS table, restricted to in-frame sequences. Some clones are absent from its copies; in checked studies, under half trace to an unresolved V gene, and the reason for the others is unknown. That table furnishes V, J and clone size, whereas the DNA furnished D and trimming. This sample has about a million clones in its table, and 77% of those were observed once. The top ten clonotypes cover approximately 0.9% of the sample.

Donors were healthy HIV-negative adults with no recently reported acute infections or vaccinations. Only Caucasian adults living in Nashville, Tennessee, USA were represented among the donors. CD4+ T cells were enriched by magnetic negative selection, after which naive cells were positively selected on CD45RA and the negative fraction was taken as the memory subset. Blood was obtained by leukapheresis, after which PBMCs were separated by Ficoll-Histopaque density gradient centrifugation and cryopreserved in liquid nitrogen vapor phase. Purity and quantity of every magnetically sorted T cell population were checked by analytical flow cytometry. From each sorted fraction, genomic DNA was isolated and quantified by UV absorbance on a Nanodrop 2000c. Details on this clone: Its antigen remains undetermined. Per-base qualities were not stored, and no clone one base away is much larger.

The V and J ends are trimmed by 5 bases and 3 bases, leaving 11 bases between them. The CDR3 has 13 amino acids, counting the end cysteine and phenylalanine. Just the 39-base CDR3 DNA is kept, in frame starting at base 1. Sequences SGHNT (CDR1) and YYREEE (CDR2) are obtained from the germline V gene (reference sequence). Overall study outcomes, separate from this receptor: Pairwise subsampling led to the expectation that sequencing depth would affect the degree of clonotype sharing among donors. The small number of donors limited the genetic and exposure-history diversity represented. Even with the large sequencing depth, rarefaction of the sorted-subset datasets indicated that sequencing was incomplete. Naive subsets generally had larger estimated clonotype richness than memory subsets did. About 5% of naive CD4, 3% to 4% of naive CD8, 2.3% of memory CD4, and roughly 0.4% of memory CD8 clonotypes were shared across four donors. Sampling was restricted to blood, and TCR repertoires in tissues likely differ from the TCR repertoires found in blood. Clonotypes shared by all four sorted-subset donors showed higher generation probabilities than non-shared clonotypes.

This sequence was found in a man younger than 30 in good health. Some clones in this sample may be carry-over from other donors' samples. Sequenced sample: memory CD4+ T cells from PBMCs. What this sample's cell subset or site label stands for: CD45RA-negative fraction. This chain is built from TRBV5-4 and TRBJ1-2; too little of a D gene remains to name it. This receptor carries the CDR3 CASRNWADYGYTF. The nucleotide sequence reads as follows: TGTGCCAGCAGGAATTGGGCAGACTATGGCTACACCTTC.